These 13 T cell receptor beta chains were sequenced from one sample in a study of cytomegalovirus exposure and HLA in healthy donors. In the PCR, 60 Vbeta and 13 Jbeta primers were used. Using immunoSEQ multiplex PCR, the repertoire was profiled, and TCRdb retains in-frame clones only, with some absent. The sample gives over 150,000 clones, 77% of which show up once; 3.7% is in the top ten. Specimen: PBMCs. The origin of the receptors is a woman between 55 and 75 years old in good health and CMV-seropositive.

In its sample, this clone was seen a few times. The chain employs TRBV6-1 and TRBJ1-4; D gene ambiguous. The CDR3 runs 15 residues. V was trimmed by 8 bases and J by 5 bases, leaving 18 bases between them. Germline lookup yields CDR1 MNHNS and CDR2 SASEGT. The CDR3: CASGLGKSGNEKLFF. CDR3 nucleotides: TGTGCCAGCGGGTTGGGCAAGTCGGGGAATGAAAAACTGTTTTTT.

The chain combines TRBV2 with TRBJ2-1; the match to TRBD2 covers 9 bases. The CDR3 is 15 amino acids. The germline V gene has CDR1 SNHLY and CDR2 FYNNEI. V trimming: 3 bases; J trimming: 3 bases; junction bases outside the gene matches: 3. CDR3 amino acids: CASSDLAGIYNEQFF. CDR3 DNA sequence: TGTGCCAGCAGTGACCTAGCGGGAATCTACAATGAGCAGTTCTTC.

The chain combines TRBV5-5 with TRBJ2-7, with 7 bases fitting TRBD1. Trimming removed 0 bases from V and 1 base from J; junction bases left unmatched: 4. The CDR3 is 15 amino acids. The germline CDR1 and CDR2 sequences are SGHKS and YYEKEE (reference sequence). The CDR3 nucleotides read TGTGCCAGCAGCTTGGCGGTGACAGGGTCCTACGAGCAGTACTTC. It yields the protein CASSLAVTGSYEQYF.

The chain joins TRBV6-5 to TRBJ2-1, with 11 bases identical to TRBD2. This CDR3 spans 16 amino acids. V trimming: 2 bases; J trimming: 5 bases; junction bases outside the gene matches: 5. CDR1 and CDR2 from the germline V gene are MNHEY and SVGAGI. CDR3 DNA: TGTGCCAGCAGTTACAGCCTAGCGGGGGGCAACAATGAGCAGTTCTTC. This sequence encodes CASSYSLAGGNNEQFF.

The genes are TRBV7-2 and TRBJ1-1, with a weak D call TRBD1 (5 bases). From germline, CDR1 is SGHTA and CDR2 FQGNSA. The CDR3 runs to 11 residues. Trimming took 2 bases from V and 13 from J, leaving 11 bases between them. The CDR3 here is CASSLKGQGFF. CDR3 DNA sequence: TGTGCCAGCAGCTTAAAAGGACAAGGTTTCTTT.

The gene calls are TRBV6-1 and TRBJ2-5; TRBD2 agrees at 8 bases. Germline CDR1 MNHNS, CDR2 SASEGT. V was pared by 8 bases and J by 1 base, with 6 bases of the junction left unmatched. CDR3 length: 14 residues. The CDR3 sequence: CASFTGGPQETQYF. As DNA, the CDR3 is TGTGCCAGCTTTACGGGGGGGCCCCAAGAGACCCAGTACTTC.

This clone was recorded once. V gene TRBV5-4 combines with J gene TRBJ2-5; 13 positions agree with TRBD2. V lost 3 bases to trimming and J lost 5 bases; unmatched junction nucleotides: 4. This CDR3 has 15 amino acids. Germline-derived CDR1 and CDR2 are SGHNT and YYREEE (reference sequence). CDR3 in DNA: TGTGCCAGCAGCTCGACTAGCGGGAGGAGGGAGACCCAGTACTTC. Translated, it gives CASSSTSGRRETQYF. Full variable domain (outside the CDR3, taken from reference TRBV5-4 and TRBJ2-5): ETGVTQSPTHLIKTRGQQVTLRCSSQSGHNTVSWYQQALGQGPQFIFQYYREEENGRGNFPPRFSGLQFPNYSSELNVNALELDDSALYLCASSSTSGRRETQYFGPGTRLLVL.

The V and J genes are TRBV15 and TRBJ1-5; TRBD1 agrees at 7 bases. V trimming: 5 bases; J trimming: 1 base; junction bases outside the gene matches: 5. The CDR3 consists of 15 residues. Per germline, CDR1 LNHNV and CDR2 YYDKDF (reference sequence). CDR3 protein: CATSSQDRSNQPQHF. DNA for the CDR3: TGTGCCACCAGCTCACAGGACAGGAGCAATCAGCCCCAGCATTTT.

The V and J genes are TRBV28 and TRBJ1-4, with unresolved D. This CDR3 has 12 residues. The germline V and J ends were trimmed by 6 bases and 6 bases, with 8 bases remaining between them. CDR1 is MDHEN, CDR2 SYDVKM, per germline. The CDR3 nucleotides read TGTGCCAGCAGACCACGGGATGAAAAACTGTTTTTT. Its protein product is CASRPRDEKLFF. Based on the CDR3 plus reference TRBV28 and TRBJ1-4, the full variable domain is DVKVTQSSRYLVKRTGEKVFLECVQDMDHENMFWYRQDPGLGLRLIYFSYDVKMKEKGDIPEGYSVSREKKERFSLILESASTNQTSMYLCASRPRDEKLFFGSGTQLSVL.

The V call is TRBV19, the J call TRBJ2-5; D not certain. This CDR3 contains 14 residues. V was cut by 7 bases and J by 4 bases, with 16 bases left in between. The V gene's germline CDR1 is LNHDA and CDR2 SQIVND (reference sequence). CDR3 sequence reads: CASKRLGGVETQYF. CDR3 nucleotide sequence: TGTGCCAGTAAAAGGTTAGGCGGAGTAGAGACCCAGTACTTC.

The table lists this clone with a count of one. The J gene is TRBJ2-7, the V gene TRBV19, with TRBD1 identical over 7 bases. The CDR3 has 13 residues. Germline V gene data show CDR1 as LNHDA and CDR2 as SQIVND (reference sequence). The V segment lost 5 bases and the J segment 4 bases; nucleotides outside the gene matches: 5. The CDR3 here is CASSVQGLYEQYF. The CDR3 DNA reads TGTGCCAGTAGTGTACAGGGGTTGTACGAGCAGTACTTC.

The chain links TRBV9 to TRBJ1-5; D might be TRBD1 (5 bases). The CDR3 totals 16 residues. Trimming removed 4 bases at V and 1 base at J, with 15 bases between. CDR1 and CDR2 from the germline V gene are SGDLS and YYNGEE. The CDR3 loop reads CASSPGGVGSNQPQHF. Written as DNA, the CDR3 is TGTGCCAGCAGCCCCGGGGGGGTCGGGAGCAATCAGCCCCAGCATTTT.

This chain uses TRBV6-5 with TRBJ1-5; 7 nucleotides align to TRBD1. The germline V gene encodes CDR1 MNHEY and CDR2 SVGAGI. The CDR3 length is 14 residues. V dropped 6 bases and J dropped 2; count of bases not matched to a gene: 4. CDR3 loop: CASSRQGGNQPQHF. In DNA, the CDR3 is TGTGCCAGCAGCAGACAGGGAGGCAATCAGCCCCAGCATTTT.